This TCR beta chain was captured by sequencing in a study of identical twins. Study-level results: Fewer insertions were carried by abundant cord blood beta clonotypes, but none was seen in memory repertoires.

There are a few counts of this clonotype. The antigen is not known. MiXCR, applied by TCRdb to the 5' RACE reads, yields one record per CDR3 protein. The sample shows roughly 1.6 million distinct CDR3 sequences, about 32% of them seen only once. The donor group consisted entirely of healthy Caucasians. Source material: cord blood. The sequence was collected from a newborn girl in good health.

CDR3 DNA sequence: TGTGCCAGCAGCCCCGATACAGGGCGATATGGCTACACCTTC. Translation: CASSPDTGRYGYTF. The chain couples TRBV7-9 to TRBJ1-2, with a possible D match to TRBD1 (6 bases). Germline-derived CDR1 and CDR2 are SEHNR and FQNEAQ (reference sequence). This CDR3 contains 14 residues. Deletions cut 5 bases from V and 5 bases from J, with 15 bases between.